This entry features one T cell receptor beta chain sequence. There is no known antigen for this receptor. No qualities accompany the bases; no much larger clone lies one base away. Collaborating institutions collected whole blood in K2EDTA tubes following their own protocols. For TCRbeta analysis, collaborators shipped samples in one of three forms: frozen whole blood, isolated PBMCs, or DNA extracted from either of those sample types. The record originates from a study of blood T cell repertoires in COVID-19 (dated by TCRdb to the early 2020s). About the study as a whole: The collaborator samples originated in the United States, Italy and Spain and spanned the acute and convalescent phases of COVID-19. Nearly every sample came with metadata listing a de-identified subject ID, COVID-19 status, age in years and sex. The repertoires were made available in a free public database intended to serve as a resource for research on the immune response to SARS-CoV-2. Where HLA class I and class II types were available, the types were taken from metadata supplied by the sample provider, not from assay-based typing. The material from the prospective study consisted of cDNA or gDNA derived from T cells, B-cell-depleted T cells, or PBMCs. Deeply sampled blood TCRbeta repertoires from subjects exposed to, actively infected with, or recovered from COVID-19 were included in the dataset. The samples were drawn from the first 160 participants of the ongoing ImmuneRACE study and from some 1,300 subjects provided by 6 global collaborators.

TCRbeta CDR3 regions were amplified from genomic DNA using the immunoSEQ Assay, a bias-controlled multiplex PCR. For the original study's pipeline: Within the assay, amplification of reference gene primers was used to estimate how many nucleated cells each sample contained. To quantify the absolute abundance of each unique TCRbeta CDR3 rearrangement, sequence reads were collapsed and filtered. For each sample, productive Simpson clonality was calculated by taking the square root of Simpson's diversity index across productive rearrangements. The clones in this table, taken by TCRdb from immuneACCESS, are in-frame only. Not every clone is retained; where verified, under half of the shortfall comes from an unresolved V gene, and the cause of the rest is unknown. V and J calls and clone size are copied from that table; D and trimming were computed from the DNA. The sample has more than 95,000 clones on record, almost 85% of them singletons. In total, the top ten clones hold around 7.5% of the sample.

The paper's findings and limits, for the study overall: Clinical and demographic metadata were provided uncurated, with the amount varying by source and participant.

The CDR3 covers 15 residues, taking in both the cysteine and the phenylalanine. The sequence is cut down to CDR3 DNA, 45 bases in frame from base 1. Taken from the germline V gene, the CDR1 and CDR2 loops are SGHRS and YFSETQ. The V and J ends are trimmed by 7 bases and 3 bases, leaving 19 bases between them. This sequence uses TRBV5-1 and TRBJ2-5; a weak D assignment points to TRBD1 (6 bases agree). Material: peripheral blood. The clonotype originates from a man in his 70s with active or convalescent COVID-19. The CDR3: CASCLQGRKEETQYF. In nucleotide form, the sequence is TGCGCCAGCTGCCTACAGGGAAGAAAGGAAGAGACCCAGTACTTC.